The clone carrying this T cell receptor (beta chain) occurred many times. Its antigen is not known. Every sequencing run produced over 200 million TCR-beta sequences, and the sequences from any one run covered 15-18 subjects. One entry per CDR3 protein results from TCRdb running MiXCR on the 5' RACE reads. The data contain more than 70,000 distinct CDR3 sequences, under 20% of them seen just once; the ten biggest clones take up approximately 15%. Individuals who volunteered at a blood bank located in Maryland, USA, made up the group of healthy controls. The data derive from a study of neurological immune-mediated disorders. Whole-study findings and limits: Across subjects, expanded clones had no CDR3 amino acid sequences in common, pointing to private repertoires in all groups. Falling below healthy controls, multiple sclerosis showed the least TCR clonal expansion, while HTLV-1-associated myelopathy showed the most.

Germline V CDR1 and CDR2: SGHTA, FQGNSA. The V gene end was trimmed by 4 bases and the J gene end by 3 bases; junction bases not matched to a gene: 6. The CDR3 has 15 amino acids. The receptor was isolated from a woman in her forties in good health. The chain recombines TRBV7-2 with TRBJ2-3; TRBD2 aligns across 8 bases. What was sequenced was PBMCs. CDR3: CASSSGGPSTDTQYF. The CDR3 nucleotides read TGTGCCAGCAGCTCGGGGGGGCCGAGTACAGATACGCAGTATTTT. Looking up the rest from reference TRBV7-2 and TRBJ2-3 gives the full variable domain: GAGVSQSPSNKVTEKGKDVELRCDPISGHTALYWYRQSLGQGLEFLIYFQGNSAPDKSGLPSDRFSAERTGGSVSTLTIQRTQQEDSAVYLCASSSGGPSTDTQYFGPGTRLTVL.